This TCR beta chain was found in a study of CD8 T cells in Susac syndrome. Reverse transcription of about 0.45 to 1 ug RNA was performed with random hexamers. TCRdb recomputed calls from the immunoSEQ multiplex PCR reads with MiXCR, one row per CDR3 protein. The sample records roughly 200,000 distinct CDR3 sequences, roughly 94% being singletons. Trimming shortened V by 8 bases and J by 0 bases, and 14 bases separated the two germline ends. Germline CDR1 and CDR2: MDHEN and SYDVKM. This CDR3 is built from 14 residues. In blood CD8+ and CD4+ T cells, TCR beta underwent sequencing. Negative isolation was applied to CD8+ and CD4+ T cells, and FACS enrichment was applied to TEMRA cells.

The TCR sequence derives from a human donor with Susac syndrome. Sequencing input: CD4+ T cells from PBMCs. This sequence joins TRBV28 and TRBJ2-7; D could derive from TRBD1 or TRBD2 (5 bases each). This CDR3 is CASGVKRGSYEQYF. In DNA, the CDR3 is TGTGCCAGCGGTGTCAAGAGGGGCTCCTACGAGCAGTACTTC.